One TCR beta chain is described in this entry. This specimen belongs to a study of blood T cell repertoires in COVID-19. Produced via immunoSEQ multiplex PCR; TCRdb's table is partial and in-frame only. The sample carries some 94,000 clones, about 83% recorded once. The sequence was collected from a woman aged 55-75 years with COVID-19, enrolled during active disease. Sequencing was carried out using peripheral blood.

CDR3 region: CASSSTTYEQYF. The CDR3, as DNA: TGTGCCAGCAGTTCGACAACTTACGAGCAGTACTTC. The V call is TRBV27, the J call TRBJ2-7, with D hard to call. CDR1 MNHEY and CDR2 SMNVEV come from the germline V gene (reference sequence). This CDR3 contains 12 residues. With 4 bases removed from V and 4 bases from J, the gap between germline ends came to 8 bases.